Following are 22 T cell receptor beta chains from one sample sequenced in a study of beta chain features in type 1 diabetes. Expressed TCRB transcripts were sequenced because the isolated RNA had all been reverse transcribed beforehand. Using immunoSEQ multiplex PCR, the repertoire was profiled, and TCRdb retains in-frame clones only, with some absent. The sample includes 300,000 to 450,000 clones, around 19% of them seen just once. The sequenced sample was naive CD4+ T cells from blood. These receptors were taken from a woman between 18 and 29 years old in good health.

This clone was observed a handful of times. The rearrangement joins TRBV15 to TRBJ1-5; D is possibly TRBD1 (6 bases). Germline values: CDR1 LNHNV, CDR2 YYDKDF (reference sequence). There are 17 residues in the CDR3. V was trimmed by 0 bases and J by 6 bases, leaving 18 bases between them. The CDR3 reads CATSRDQGTDPGQPQHF. CDR3 in DNA: TGTGCCACCAGCAGAGATCAGGGGACCGACCCCGGTCAGCCCCAGCATTTT.

The chain combines TRBV18 with TRBJ2-7, with 11 bases identical to TRBD1. Germline CDR1 and CDR2: KGHSH and LQKENI. The CDR3 runs to 14 residues. Germline trimming cut 2 bases from V and 7 bases from J; bases unmatched to any gene: 4. CDR3 sequence reads: CASSPGQGAGEQYF. The CDR3 nucleotides are TGTGCCAGCTCACCAGGACAGGGGGCGGGGGAGCAGTACTTC.

The chain links TRBV2 to TRBJ2-1, with 8 bases matching TRBD2. Germline V lookup: CDR1 SNHLY, CDR2 FYNNEI. The trim removed 7 bases at V and 9 bases at J, leaving 8 bases unmatched. This CDR3 contains 13 residues. Here the CDR3 reads CASIPGLGGEQFF. The CDR3 DNA is TGTGCCAGCATCCCGGGACTAGGGGGTGAGCAGTTCTTC.

This chain joins TRBV7-3 and TRBJ2-3; perhaps TRBD2 as D (6 bases). CDR1 SGHTA and CDR2 FQGTGA come from the germline V gene. The CDR3 has 14 amino acids. V lost 5 bases and J 4 bases, leaving 13 bases between the germline ends. The CDR3 DNA reads TGTGCCAGCAGCACGACCGGGGGACCAGATACGCAGTATTTT. Translated: CASSTTGGPDTQYF.

This chain joins TRBV10-3 and TRBJ2-2, with TRBD2 as a possible D gene (5 bases). This CDR3 comprises 14 residues. V shed 6 bases and J shed 1 base, with 9 bases lying between them. CDR1 and CDR2 (germline): ENHRY, SYGVKD. CDR3 protein: CAISGERNTGELFF. In nucleotides, the CDR3 is TGTGCCATCAGCGGGGAGAGGAACACCGGGGAGCTGTTTTTT.

In this sample, this clone turned up a few times. J is TRBJ2-6 and V is TRBV7-3, with TRBD2 as a possible D gene (6 bases). Between the trimmed V and J ends, which lost 5 bases and 4 bases, there was a span of 12 bases. This CDR3 is built from 15 residues. The germline V gene encodes CDR1 SGHTA and CDR2 FQGTGA. The CDR3 DNA sequence: TGTGCCAGCAGCGGCGGGATGATCGGGGCCAACGTCCTGACTTTC. Its translation is CASSGGMIGANVLTF.

The rearrangement joins TRBV6-6 to TRBJ1-5; 7 nucleotides agree with TRBD1. There are 13 residues in the CDR3. The V gene's germline CDR1 is MNHNY and CDR2 SVGAGI (reference sequence). The ends lost 6 bases at V and 5 bases at J; junction bases unmatched: 4. The CDR3 region has the DNA TGTGCCAGCAGCCCCCAGGGGGATCAGCCCCAGCATTTT. Its translation: CASSPQGDQPQHF.

The rearrangement uses TRBV30 and TRBJ1-1, with 10 bases fitting TRBD1. Trimming at V came to 1 base and at J to 5 bases, leaving 7 bases not matched to a gene. CDR1 GTSNPN and CDR2 SVGIG come from the germline V gene (reference sequence). The CDR3 is 15 amino acids. The CDR3 sequence is CAWSDLGQGRTEAFF. The CDR3 bases are TGTGCCTGGAGTGACCTGGGACAGGGGAGAACTGAAGCTTTCTTT.

The J gene is TRBJ1-1, the V gene TRBV9; D is undetermined. CDR1 and CDR2 from the germline V gene are SGDLS and YYNGEE. This CDR3 has 14 residues. V dropped 0 bases and J dropped 0 bases, with 6 bases sitting between them. The DNA for the CDR3 is TGTGCCAGCAGCGTAGATCCGGTGAACACTGAAGCTTTCTTT. It yields the protein CASSVDPVNTEAFF.

This clone occurred a few times. The chain uses TRBV2 and TRBJ2-7; D gene unclear. There are 13 residues in the CDR3. CDR1 is SNHLY, CDR2 FYNNEI, per germline. With 2 bases removed from V and 4 bases from J, the gap between germline ends came to 9 bases. CDR3 bases: TGTGCCAGCAGTGAACGTCTACCTTACGAGCAGTACTTC. This encodes CASSERLPYEQYF. Supplemented by reference TRBV2 and TRBJ2-7, the full variable domain reads EPEVTQTPSHQVTQMGQEVILRCVPISNHLYFYWYRQILGQKVEFLVSFYNNEISEKSEIFDDQFSVERPDGSNFTLKIRSTKLEDSAMYFCASSERLPYEQYFGPGTRLTVT.

This chain links TRBV2 with TRBJ2-5; no definite D call. The V gene's germline CDR1 is SNHLY and CDR2 FYNNEI. The CDR3 has 13 amino acids. Between the trimmed V and J ends, which lost 2 bases and 0 bases, there was a span of 4 bases. The DNA for the CDR3 is TGTGCCAGCAGTGAACAGTACCAAGAGACCCAGTACTTC. This encodes CASSEQYQETQYF.

A few counts support this clone. The chain couples TRBV7-2 to TRBJ2-1; 7 nucleotides line up with TRBD1. CDR1 and CDR2 (germline): SGHTA, FQGNSA. V shed 4 bases, J shed 8 bases, and the junction held 5 bases outside the gene matches. The CDR3 has 13 residues. The CDR3 DNA is TGTGCCAGCAGCTCTGACAGGGAGCATGAGCAGTTCTTC. Its protein product is CASSSDREHEQFF.

The chain joins TRBV28 to TRBJ1-2, with D unresolved. The CDR3 is made up of 14 amino acids. Trimming removed 4 bases from V and 4 bases from J, with 13 bases in between. Germline CDR1 is MDHEN and CDR2 is SYDVKM. Here the CDR3 reads CASSSPPGSYGYTF. The DNA for the CDR3 is TGTGCCAGCAGTTCACCGCCGGGTAGCTATGGCTACACCTTC.

V usage is TRBV29-1 and J usage is TRBJ1-1; TRBD1 matches 8 bases. The J segment lost 4 bases and the V segment lost 6 bases, leaving 7 bases of the junction unmatched. Germline V gives CDR1 SQVTM, CDR2 ANQGSEA. The CDR3 is 13 amino acids. The CDR3 protein is CSVHRGVGTEAFF. CDR3 coding DNA: TGCAGCGTCCACAGGGGGGTGGGCACTGAAGCTTTCTTT.

The V gene is TRBV11-2, the J gene TRBJ1-1; 12 bases map to TRBD1. The trim removed 5 bases at V and 2 bases at J, leaving 6 bases unmatched. The germline V gene has CDR1 SGHAT and CDR2 FQNNGV. The CDR3 is 16 residues long. CDR3 residues: CASSPGQGAPNTEAFF. The CDR3 DNA is TGTGCCAGCAGCCCGGGACAGGGGGCCCCTAACACTGAAGCTTTCTTT.

The rearrangement links TRBV4-3 to TRBJ1-2; 12 bases match TRBD1. V shed 4 bases, J shed 7 bases, and the junction held 7 bases outside the gene matches. There are 15 residues in the CDR3. Germline loops: CDR1 LGHNA, CDR2 YSLEER. The CDR3 sequence is CASSLNPGQGAGYTF. As DNA, the CDR3 is TGCGCCAGCAGCCTTAACCCGGGACAGGGGGCTGGCTACACCTTC.

A few counts support this clone. The V gene is TRBV30, the J gene TRBJ2-3, with TRBD2 matching 8 bases. There are 14 residues in the CDR3. Germline V gives CDR1 GTSNPN, CDR2 SVGIG (reference sequence). V trimming: 5 bases; J trimming: 4 bases; junction bases outside the gene matches: 8. CDR3 sequence reads: CAWSRGGLADTQYF. CDR3 nucleotide sequence: TGTGCCTGGTCCCGGGGGGGCCTGGCAGATACGCAGTATTTT.

Only a few counts were recorded for this clone. This CDR3 reads CASGLAESTDTQYF. CDR3 sequence (DNA): TGTGCTAGTGGTTTGGCAGAATCCACAGATACGCAGTATTTT. J is TRBJ2-3 and V is TRBV12-5; unclear D gene. The germline V gene encodes CDR1 LGHNT and CDR2 FRNRAP. V shed 1 base and J shed 2 bases, with 7 bases lying between them. The CDR3 consists of 14 residues.

The chain combines TRBV18 with TRBJ1-1, with 9 nucleotides matching TRBD1. This CDR3 is built from 18 residues. The junction had 10 bases not matched to a gene; V was cut back by 0 bases and J by 2 bases. Germline values: CDR1 KGHSH, CDR2 LQKENI. CDR3 DNA: TGTGCCAGCTCACCACCGGGACAGGGAGGACCTGGTAACACTGAAGCTTTCTTT. The encoded protein is CASSPPGQGGPGNTEAFF. Variable domain in full (rest from reference TRBV18 and TRBJ1-1): NAGVMQNPRHLVRRRGQEARLRCSPMKGHSHVYWYRQLPEEGLKFMVYLQKENIIDESGMPKERFSAEFPKEGPSILRIQQVVRGDSAAYFCASSPPGQGGPGNTEAFFGQGTRLTVV.

The gene calls are TRBV9 and TRBJ2-5; 10 bases fit TRBD2. The V gene end was trimmed by 7 bases and the J gene end by 5 bases; junction bases not matched to a gene: 8. This CDR3 region has 14 residues. CDR1 is SGDLS, CDR2 YYNGEE, per germline. The CDR3 coding sequence is TGTGCCAGCGAAAGCGGGAGGGGGGGTGAGACCCAGTACTTC. Its translation: CASESGRGGETQYF.

This clone was seen only a few times. This chain connects TRBV10-3 to TRBJ2-1; the match to TRBD2 covers 7 bases. The CDR3 spans 15 residues. Germline CDR1 reads ENHRY; CDR2 reads SYGVKD. V lost 4 bases and J lost 4; bases outside the gene matches: 7. Here the CDR3 reads CAISAVSGVYNEQFF. The CDR3 DNA reads TGTGCCATCAGTGCGGTAAGCGGGGTATACAATGAGCAGTTCTTC.

The chain employs TRBV14 and TRBJ2-7; a weak D match, TRBD1 (6 bases). There are 14 residues in the CDR3. Germline loops: CDR1 SGHDN, CDR2 FVKESK. V lost 4 bases and J 5 bases, leaving 15 bases between the germline ends. The CDR3 protein is CASSLTRTVNEQYF. Written as DNA, the CDR3 is TGTGCCAGCAGCCTAACTCGGACAGTCAACGAGCAGTACTTC.